These 13 T cell receptor beta chains came from one sample sequenced in a study of blood T cell repertoires in COVID-19. Data came from immunoSEQ multiplex PCR; TCRdb stores just in-frame clones and leaves some out. The sample carries approximately 99,000 clones, roughly four fifths recorded once. Sequenced input: peripheral blood. These receptors all come from a woman in her 70s with acute or convalescent COVID-19.

The rearrangement links TRBV21-1 to TRBJ2-2; the DNA was not used to check the table's D call, TRBD2. TRBV21-1 is marked as a pseudogene. CDR3 length: 16 amino acids. CDR3 protein: CASSKALVTSGGELFF. CDR3 sequence (DNA): TGTGCCAGCAGCAAAGCTCTGGTGACCTCGGGCGGGGAGCTGTTTTTT.

The chain recombines TRBV19 with TRBJ2-1; D is uncertain. CDR1 and CDR2 (germline): LNHDA, SQIVND (reference sequence). The CDR3 runs to 13 residues. V lost 5 bases to trimming and J lost 7 bases, with 12 bases between them. In DNA, the CDR3 is TGTGCCAGTAGTTCCCTCGAGGTGAATGAGCAGTTCTTC. Protein product: CASSSLEVNEQFF.

The chain links TRBV6-5 to TRBJ2-1; D remains unclear. The CDR3 consists of 16 residues. Trimming cost V 0 bases and J 0 bases, with 9 bases left between them. Per the germline V gene, CDR1 is MNHEY and CDR2 is SVGAGI. The CDR3 sequence is CASSYSRSSSYNEQFF. The DNA of the CDR3 is TGTGCCAGCAGTTACTCGCGGAGTAGCTCCTACAATGAGCAGTTCTTC.

The chain links TRBV5-1 to TRBJ2-7, with D perhaps matching TRBD2 (6 bases). The CDR3 loop spans 14 amino acids. Germline V gene sequence: CDR1 SGHRS, CDR2 YFSETQ. Between the trimmed V and J ends, which lost 3 bases and 2 bases, there was a span of 12 bases. The CDR3 bases are TGCGCCAGCAGCTGGAGGGACCCGCCCTACGAGCAGTACTTC. This translates into CASSWRDPPYEQYF.

The V gene is TRBV6-5, the J gene TRBJ1-2, with a possible D match to TRBD1 (6 bases). Between the trimmed V and J ends, which lost 2 bases and 8 bases, there was a span of 12 bases. Germline lookup yields CDR1 MNHEY and CDR2 SVGAGI. CDR3 length: 13 amino acids. Here the CDR3 reads CASSYDGGQGYTF. The CDR3 bases are TGTGCCAGCAGTTACGATGGGGGCCAGGGCTACACCTTC.

Here the CDR3 reads CASSQGLTGPSANVLTF. In DNA, the CDR3 is TGTGCCAGCAGCCAAGGACTTACAGGACCCTCCGCCAACGTCCTGACTTTC. The chain couples TRBV14 to TRBJ2-6; D is possibly TRBD1 (5 bases). Per the germline V gene, CDR1 is SGHDN and CDR2 is FVKESK. V lost 1 base and J 7 bases, leaving 17 bases between the germline ends. CDR3 size: 17 residues.

V usage is TRBV5-6 and J usage is TRBJ2-7, with D possibly being TRBD2 (5 bases). CDR1 is SGHDT, CDR2 YYEEEE, per germline. This CDR3 comprises 16 residues. V lost 4 bases to trimming and J lost 0 bases, with 17 bases between them. The CDR3 spells CASSPRLSVSSYEQYF. The DNA of the CDR3 is TGTGCCAGCAGCCCCCGACTATCGGTTAGCTCCTACGAGCAGTACTTC.

CDR3 sequence (DNA): TGCAGTGCTAGTCGGGACTACTCTTACAATGAGCAGTTCTTC. Translated, it gives CSASRDYSYNEQFF. This chain uses TRBV20-1 with TRBJ2-1, with 7 bases fitting TRBD2. CDR3 length: 14 residues. Unmatched junction bases numbered 6, after V lost 3 bases and J lost 4 bases. CDR1 DFQATT and CDR2 SNEGSKA come from the germline V gene (reference sequence).

The chain recombines TRBV24-1 with TRBJ1-3; TRBD1 matches 7 bases. Germline lookup yields CDR1 KGHDR and CDR2 SFDVKD. V lost 4 bases and J lost 0; bases outside the gene matches: 2. The CDR3 is 15 amino acids. CDR3 sequence reads: CATSEQGVSGNTIYF. CDR3 bases: TGTGCCACCAGTGAGCAGGGGGTCTCTGGAAACACCATATATTTT.

V and J are TRBV7-9 and TRBJ1-4, with D perhaps TRBD1 (5 bases). The germline gives CDR1 SEHNR, CDR2 FQNEAQ (reference sequence). There are 17 residues in the CDR3. The germline V and J ends were trimmed by 1 base and 0 bases, with 12 bases remaining between them. CDR3 residues: CASSLDWAGPTNEKLFF. CDR3 DNA sequence: TGTGCCAGCAGCTTAGACTGGGCAGGGCCAACTAATGAAAAACTGTTTTTT.

In its sample, this clone was seen once. This chain joins TRBV11-2 and TRBJ2-1; 9 nucleotides line up with TRBD2. The CDR3 sequence is 17 residues long. From germline, CDR1 is SGHAT and CDR2 FQNNGV. The V gene end was trimmed by 5 bases and the J gene end by 3 bases; junction bases not matched to a gene: 11. This chain's CDR3 is CASSESLGGRGYNEQFF. The CDR3 DNA follows: TGTGCCAGCAGCGAAAGCCTGGGCGGGAGGGGCTACAATGAGCAGTTCTTC.

The chain has TRBV11-3 and TRBJ2-5; weak D call: TRBD2 (6 bases). With 0 bases removed from V and 4 bases from J, the gap between germline ends came to 12 bases. The CDR3 sequence is 15 residues long. From germline, CDR1 is SGHNT and CDR2 YENEEA. The CDR3 is CASSLESGSRETQYF. The CDR3 nucleotides are TGTGCCAGCAGCTTAGAGTCCGGGAGTCGAGAGACCCAGTACTTC. Full variable domain (outside the CDR3, taken from reference TRBV11-3 and TRBJ2-5): EAGVVQSPRYKIIEKKQPVAFWCNPISGHNTLYWYLQNLGQGPELLIRYENEEAVDDSQLPKDRFSAERLKGVDSTLKIQPAELGDSAVYLCASSLESGSRETQYFGPGTRLLVL.

The genes are TRBV2 and TRBJ1-5; possible D gene TRBD1, 6 bases. Germline values: CDR1 SNHLY, CDR2 FYNNEI. V was pared by 11 bases and J by 0 bases, with 14 bases between. The CDR3 is made up of 14 amino acids. CDR3 DNA: TGTGCCGGAAGGGGGGGAACTAGCAATCAGCCCCAGCATTTT. Residues: CAGRGGTSNQPQHF.